This T cell receptor (beta chain) emerged from a study of blood T cell repertoires in COVID-19. Libraries were prepared by immunoSEQ multiplex PCR; TCRdb keeps only in-frame clonotypes and omits some of them. The table shows some 45,000 clones, with around 85% occurring only once. CDR3 size: 13 residues. Looked up from germline, CDR1 is WSHSY and CDR2 is SAAADI. J lost 7 bases, V lost 9 bases, and 8 bases had no gene match. The V and J genes are TRBV10-2 and TRBJ2-1; TRBD2 aligns across 8 bases. The specimen was peripheral blood. The receptor's source is a human donor in a cohort sampled during active COVID-19. The CDR3 sequence is CASRSGGRNEQFF. In nucleotides, the CDR3 is TGCGCCAGTCGCAGCGGGGGAAGGAATGAGCAGTTCTTC.